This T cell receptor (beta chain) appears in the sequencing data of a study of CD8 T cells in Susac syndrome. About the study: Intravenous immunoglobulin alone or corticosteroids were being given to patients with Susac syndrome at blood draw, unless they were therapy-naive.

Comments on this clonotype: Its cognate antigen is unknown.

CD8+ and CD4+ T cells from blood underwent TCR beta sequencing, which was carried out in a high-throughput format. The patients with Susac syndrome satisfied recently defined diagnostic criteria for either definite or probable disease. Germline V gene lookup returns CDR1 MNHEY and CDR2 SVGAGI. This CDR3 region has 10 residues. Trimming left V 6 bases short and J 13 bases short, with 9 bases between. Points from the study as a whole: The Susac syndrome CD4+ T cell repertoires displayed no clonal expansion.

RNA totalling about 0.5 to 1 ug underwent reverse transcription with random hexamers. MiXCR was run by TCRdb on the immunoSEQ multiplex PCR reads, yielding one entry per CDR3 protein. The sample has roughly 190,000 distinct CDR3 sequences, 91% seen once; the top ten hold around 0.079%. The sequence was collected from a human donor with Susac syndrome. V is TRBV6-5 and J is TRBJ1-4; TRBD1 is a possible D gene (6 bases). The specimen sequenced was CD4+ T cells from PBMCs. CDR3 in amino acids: CASRAGVLFF. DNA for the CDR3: TGTGCCAGCAGGGCAGGGGTACTGTTTTTT.